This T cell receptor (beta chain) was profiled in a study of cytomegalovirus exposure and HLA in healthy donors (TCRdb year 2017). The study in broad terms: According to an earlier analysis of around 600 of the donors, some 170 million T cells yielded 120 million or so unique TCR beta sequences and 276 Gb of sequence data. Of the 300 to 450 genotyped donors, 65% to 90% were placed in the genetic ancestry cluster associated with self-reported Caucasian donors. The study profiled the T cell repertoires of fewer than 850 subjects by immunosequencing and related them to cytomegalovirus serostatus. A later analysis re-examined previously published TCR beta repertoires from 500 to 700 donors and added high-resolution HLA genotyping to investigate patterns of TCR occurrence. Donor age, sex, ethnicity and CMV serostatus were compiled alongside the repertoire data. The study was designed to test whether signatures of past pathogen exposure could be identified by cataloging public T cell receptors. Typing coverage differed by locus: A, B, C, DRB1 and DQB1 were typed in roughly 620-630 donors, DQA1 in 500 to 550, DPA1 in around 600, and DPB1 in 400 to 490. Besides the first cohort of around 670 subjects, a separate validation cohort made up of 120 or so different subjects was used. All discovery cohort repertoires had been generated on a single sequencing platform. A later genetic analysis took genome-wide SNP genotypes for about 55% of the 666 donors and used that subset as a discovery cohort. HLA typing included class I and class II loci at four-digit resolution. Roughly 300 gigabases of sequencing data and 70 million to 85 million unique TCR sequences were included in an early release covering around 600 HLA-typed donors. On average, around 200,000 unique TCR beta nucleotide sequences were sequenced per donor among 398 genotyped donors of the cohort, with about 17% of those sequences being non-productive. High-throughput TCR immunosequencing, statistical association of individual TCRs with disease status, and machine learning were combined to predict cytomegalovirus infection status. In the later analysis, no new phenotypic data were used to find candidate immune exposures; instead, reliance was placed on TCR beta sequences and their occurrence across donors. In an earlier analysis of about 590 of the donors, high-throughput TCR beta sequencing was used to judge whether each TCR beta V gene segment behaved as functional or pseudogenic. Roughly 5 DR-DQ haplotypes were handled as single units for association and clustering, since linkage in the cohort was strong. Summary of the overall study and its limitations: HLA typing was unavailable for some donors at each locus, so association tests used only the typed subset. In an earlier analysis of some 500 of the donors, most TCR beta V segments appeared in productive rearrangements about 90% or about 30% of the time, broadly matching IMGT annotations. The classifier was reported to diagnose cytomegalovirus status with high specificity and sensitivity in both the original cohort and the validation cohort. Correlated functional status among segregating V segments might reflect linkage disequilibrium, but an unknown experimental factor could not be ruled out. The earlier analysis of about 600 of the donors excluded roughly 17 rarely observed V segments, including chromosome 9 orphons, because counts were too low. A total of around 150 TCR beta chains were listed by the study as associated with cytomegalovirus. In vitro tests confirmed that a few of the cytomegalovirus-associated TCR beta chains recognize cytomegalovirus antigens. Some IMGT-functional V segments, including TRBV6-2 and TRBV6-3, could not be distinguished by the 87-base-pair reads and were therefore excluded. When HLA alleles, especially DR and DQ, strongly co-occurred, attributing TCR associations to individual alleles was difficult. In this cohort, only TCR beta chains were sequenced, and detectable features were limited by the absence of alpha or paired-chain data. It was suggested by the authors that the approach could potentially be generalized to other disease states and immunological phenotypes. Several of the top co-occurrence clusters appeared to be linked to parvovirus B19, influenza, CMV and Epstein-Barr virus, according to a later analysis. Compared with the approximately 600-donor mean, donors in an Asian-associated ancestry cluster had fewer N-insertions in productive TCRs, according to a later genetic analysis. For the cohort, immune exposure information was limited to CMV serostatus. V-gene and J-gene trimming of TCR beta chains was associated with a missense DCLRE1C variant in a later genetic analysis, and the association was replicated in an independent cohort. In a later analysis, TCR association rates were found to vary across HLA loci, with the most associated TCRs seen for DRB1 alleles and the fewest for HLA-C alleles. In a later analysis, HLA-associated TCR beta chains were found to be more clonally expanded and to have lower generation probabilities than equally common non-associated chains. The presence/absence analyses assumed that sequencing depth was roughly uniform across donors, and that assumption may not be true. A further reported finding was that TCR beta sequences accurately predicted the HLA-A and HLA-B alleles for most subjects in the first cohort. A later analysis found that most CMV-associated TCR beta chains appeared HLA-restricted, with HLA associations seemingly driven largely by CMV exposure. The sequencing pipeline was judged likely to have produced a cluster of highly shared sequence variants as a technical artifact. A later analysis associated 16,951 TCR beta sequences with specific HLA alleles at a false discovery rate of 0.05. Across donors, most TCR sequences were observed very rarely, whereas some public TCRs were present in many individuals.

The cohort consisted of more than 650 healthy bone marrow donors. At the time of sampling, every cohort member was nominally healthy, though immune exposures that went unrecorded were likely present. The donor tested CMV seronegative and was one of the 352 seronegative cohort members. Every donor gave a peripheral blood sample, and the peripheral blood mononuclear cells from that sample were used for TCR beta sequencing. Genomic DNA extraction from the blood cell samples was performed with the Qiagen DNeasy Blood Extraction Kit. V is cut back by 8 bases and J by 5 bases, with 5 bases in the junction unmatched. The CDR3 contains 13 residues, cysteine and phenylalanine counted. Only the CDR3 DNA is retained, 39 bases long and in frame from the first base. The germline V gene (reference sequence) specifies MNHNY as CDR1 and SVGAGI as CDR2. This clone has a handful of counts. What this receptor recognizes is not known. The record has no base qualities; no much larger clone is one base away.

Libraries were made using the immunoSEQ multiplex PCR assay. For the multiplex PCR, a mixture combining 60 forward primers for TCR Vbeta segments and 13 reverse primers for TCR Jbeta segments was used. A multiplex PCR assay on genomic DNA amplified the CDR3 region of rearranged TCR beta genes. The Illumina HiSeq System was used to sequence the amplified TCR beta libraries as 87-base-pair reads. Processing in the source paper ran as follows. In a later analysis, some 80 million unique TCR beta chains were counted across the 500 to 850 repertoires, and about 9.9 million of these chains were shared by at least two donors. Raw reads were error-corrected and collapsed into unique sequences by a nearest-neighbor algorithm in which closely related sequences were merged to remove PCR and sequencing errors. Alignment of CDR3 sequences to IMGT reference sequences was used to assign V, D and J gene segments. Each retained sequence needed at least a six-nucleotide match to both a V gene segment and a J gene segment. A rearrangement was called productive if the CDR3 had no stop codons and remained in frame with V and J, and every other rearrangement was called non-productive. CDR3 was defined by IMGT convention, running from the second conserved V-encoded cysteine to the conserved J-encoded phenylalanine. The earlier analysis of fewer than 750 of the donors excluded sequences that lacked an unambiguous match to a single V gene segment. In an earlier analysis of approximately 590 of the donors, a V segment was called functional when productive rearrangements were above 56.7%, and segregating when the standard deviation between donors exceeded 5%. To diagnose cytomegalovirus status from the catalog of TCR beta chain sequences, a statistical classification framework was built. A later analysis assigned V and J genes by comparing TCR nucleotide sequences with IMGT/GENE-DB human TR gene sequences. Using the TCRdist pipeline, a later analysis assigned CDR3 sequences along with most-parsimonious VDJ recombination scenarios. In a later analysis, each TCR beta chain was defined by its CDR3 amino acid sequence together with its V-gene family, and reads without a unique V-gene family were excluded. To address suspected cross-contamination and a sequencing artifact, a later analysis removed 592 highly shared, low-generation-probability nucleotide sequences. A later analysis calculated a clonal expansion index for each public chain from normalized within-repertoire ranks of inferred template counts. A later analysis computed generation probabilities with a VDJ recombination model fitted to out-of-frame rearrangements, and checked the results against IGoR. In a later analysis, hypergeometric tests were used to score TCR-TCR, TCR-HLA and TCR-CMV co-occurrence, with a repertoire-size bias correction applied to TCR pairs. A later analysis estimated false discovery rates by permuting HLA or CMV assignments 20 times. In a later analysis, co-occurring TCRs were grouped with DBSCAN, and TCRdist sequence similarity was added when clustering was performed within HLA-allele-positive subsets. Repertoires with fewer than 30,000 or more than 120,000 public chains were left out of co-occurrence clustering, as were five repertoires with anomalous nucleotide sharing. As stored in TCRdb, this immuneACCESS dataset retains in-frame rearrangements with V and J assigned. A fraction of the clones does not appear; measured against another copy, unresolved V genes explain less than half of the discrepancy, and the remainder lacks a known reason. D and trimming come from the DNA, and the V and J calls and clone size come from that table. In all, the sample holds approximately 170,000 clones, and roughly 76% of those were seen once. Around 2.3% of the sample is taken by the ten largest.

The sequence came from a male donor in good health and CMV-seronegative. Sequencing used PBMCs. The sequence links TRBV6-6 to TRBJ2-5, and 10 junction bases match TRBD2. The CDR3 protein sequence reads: CASGAGGPETQYF. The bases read TGTGCCAGCGGAGCGGGGGGGCCTGAGACCCAGTACTTC.